Listed below are T cell receptor beta chains from one sample, sequenced in a study of identical twins. MiXCR was run by TCRdb on the 5' RACE reads, yielding one entry per CDR3 protein. Of 1.5 million or so distinct CDR3 sequences listed, about 31% are singletons. The sequencing sample was made of cord blood. Receptors originate from a newborn girl in good health. The CDR3 runs from the conserved cysteine through the conserved F or W. A D gene is named only where the DNA matches it firmly. For some rows the clone size is stated as once, few or many, or as a class when expanded; others skip it.

CDR3 length	D gene	clone size	J gene	V gene	CDR3 DNA	CDR3 protein
15	TRBD1	few	TRBJ2-7	TRBV4-1	TGCGCCAGCAGCGTACACCGGGACAGGGACTACGAGCAGTACTTC	CASSVHRDRDYEQYF
16	TRBD2	-	TRBJ2-3	TRBV14	TGTGCCAGCAGCCACCCGGGACTAGCGATCAAAGATACGCAGTATTTT	CASSHPGLAIKDTQYF
14	-	-	TRBJ2-1	TRBV20-1	TGCAGTGCTAGGACAGCTCGCTCCTACAATGAGCAGTTCTTC	CSARTARSYNEQFF
13	TRBD2	few	TRBJ2-1	TRBV6-5	TGTGCCAGTAGGGAGGGATTATACAATGAGCAGTTCTTC	CASREGLYNEQFF
16	TRBD2	few	TRBJ2-1	TRBV14	TGTGCCAGCAGCCAAGAGGCTAGCGGGGGACGTAGGGAGCAGTTCTTC	CASSQEASGGRREQFF
18	TRBD2	few	TRBJ2-1	TRBV5-1	TGCGCCAGCAGCTTGGGATTACTGACTAGCGGGAGGGCCTATGAGCAGTTCTTC	CASSLGLLTSGRAYEQFF
14	-	-	TRBJ2-7	TRBV9	TGTGCCAGCAGCCCCAGCTTGAGAGGGATCGAGCAGTACTTC	CASSPSLRGIEQYF
14	TRBD1	-	TRBJ1-1	TRBV20-1	TGCAGTGCTAGACAGGGGGCGATGAACACTGAAGCTTTCTTT	CSARQGAMNTEAFF
16	-	-	TRBJ1-1	TRBV5-1	TGCGCCAGCAGCTTGACGGGGGAAAACACCCACACTGAAGCTTTCTTT	CASSLTGENTHTEAFF
15	-	-	TRBJ2-7	TRBV28	TGTGCCAGCAGTTTAGGGCAGGTGGGGAACTACGAGCAGTACTTC	CASSLGQVGNYEQYF
15	TRBD1	few	TRBJ1-5	TRBV20-1	TGCAGTGCTAGAGTCGGGACAGGGGGCAATCAGCCCCAGCATTTT	CSARVGTGGNQPQHF
18	-	many	TRBJ2-4	TRBV12-3/TRBV12-4	TGTGCCAGCAGTTTAGTCTTTGGGTTCTGGGAAGCCAAAAACATTCAGTACTTC	CASSLVFGFWEAKNIQYF
12	-	few	TRBJ1-2	TRBV25-1	TGTGCCAGCAGTGAGGTTACAGATGGCTACACCTTC	CASSEVTDGYTF
10	-	-	TRBJ2-7	TRBV20-1	TGCAGTGCCCTAGCGTACGAGCAGTACTTC	CSALAYEQYF
13	-	-	TRBJ2-7	TRBV20-1	TGCAGTGCTAGAGACAGGGTCCCCTACGAGCAGTACTTC	CSARDRVPYEQYF
15	TRBD2	few	TRBJ2-3	TRBV20-1	TGCAGTGCTAGGACCGCGGGGGGTCTCACAGATACGCAGTATTTT	CSARTAGGLTDTQYF
21	TRBD1	-	TRBJ1-1	TRBV24-1	TGTGCCACCAGTGATTTCGTCTTGGGACAGGGGGCGCGGATGGGGAGAACTGAAGCTTTCTTT	CATSDFVLGQGARMGRTEAFF
15	TRBD2	many	TRBJ2-7	TRBV6-5	TGTGCCAGCAGTTACTCTGCGGGAGGGCCCTACGAGCAGTACTTC	CASSYSAGGPYEQYF
11	-	-	TRBJ2-7	TRBV20-1	TGCAGTACCAGGGAGGAGGACGAGCAGTACTTC	CSTREEDEQYF
15	TRBD1	many	TRBJ2-7	TRBV7-2	TGTGCCAGCAGCTTAGTGGGCACAGGGGGCTACGAGCAGTACTTC	CASSLVGTGGYEQYF
15	TRBD1	few	TRBJ2-1	TRBV28	TGTGCCAGCAGTTTTTTGGACAGGGCCTACAATGAGCAGTTCTTC	CASSFLDRAYNEQFF
14	-	-	TRBJ2-1	TRBV5-1	TGCGCCAGCAGCTTTTACAGGGGAGGGAATGAGCAGTTCTTC	CASSFYRGGNEQFF
16	-	few	TRBJ1-2	TRBV5-4	TGTGCCAGCAGCTTGCCCGGGACATATCCTAACTATGGCTACACCTTC	CASSLPGTYPNYGYTF
14	TRBD2	-	TRBJ2-3	TRBV6-5	TGTGCCAGCACAGGAGCAGGGAGGGCAGATACGCAGTATTTT	CASTGAGRADTQYF
15	TRBD2	-	TRBJ2-1	TRBV20-1	TGCAGTGCACTCGGACTAGCGGGGGCCGACAATGAGCAGTTCTTC	CSALGLAGADNEQFF
16	-	-	TRBJ2-1	TRBV12-3/TRBV12-4	TGTGCCAGCAGTCCCACAGCATCCCCTCGTTACAATGAGCAGTTCTTC	CASSPTASPRYNEQFF
15	TRBD1	-	TRBJ2-7	TRBV12-3/TRBV12-4	TGTTCCAGCAGTTTGCGCACAGGGGGCCACTACGAGCAGTACTTC	CSSSLRTGGHYEQYF
15	TRBD1	-	TRBJ1-1	TRBV6-2/TRBV6-3	TGTGCCAGCAGAGACTCCGGGACAGGGAACACTGAAGCTTTCTTT	CASRDSGTGNTEAFF
17	TRBD1	-	TRBJ1-6	TRBV12-3/TRBV12-4	TGTGCCAGCAGCACTCAATGGGACAGGGGGCGCGGCTCACCCCTCCACTTT	CASSTQWDRGRGSPLHF
13	-	-	TRBJ2-5	TRBV2	TGTGCCAGCAGTGAAGCGCTTTGGGGACTGCAGTACTTC	CASSEALWGLQYF
15	TRBD2	few	TRBJ2-1	TRBV3-1	TGTGCCAGCAGCCGGGGACTAGCGGGGGAAAATGAGCAGTTCTTC	CASSRGLAGENEQFF
17	-	few	TRBJ2-6	TRBV3-1	TGTGCCAGCAGCTTAAGGGGATCCAGGTCTGGGGCCAACGTCCTGACTTTC	CASSLRGSRSGANVLTF
15	TRBD2	-	TRBJ2-2	TRBV2	TGTGCCAGCATATCCGGGACTAGCGGGACCGGGGAGCTGTTTTTT	CASISGTSGTGELFF